These 18 T cell receptor beta chains share one sample of origin, sequenced in a study of OX40 agonist ivuxolimab in advanced cancers. Repertoires were generated with immunoSEQ multiplex PCR, while TCRdb's copy carries only in-frame clones and drops some. The data show approximately 74,000 clones, almost 90% seen once. The material was CD4+ or CD8+ T cells sorted from blood, obtained in a trial of the OX40 agonist ivuxolimab. These receptors all come from an adult with an advanced solid tumor such as melanoma, head and neck, liver or kidney cancer.

V usage is TRBV18 and J usage is TRBJ2-5; D perhaps matches TRBD1 (6 bases). There are 15 residues in the CDR3. Trimming cost V 4 bases and J 2 bases, with 14 bases left between them. Germline assignment: CDR1 KGHSH and CDR2 LQKENI. Here the CDR3 reads CASSRFSDRQETQYF. The CDR3 DNA is TGTGCCAGCTCACGTTTTTCGGACAGACAAGAGACCCAGTACTTC.

This chain uses TRBV27 with TRBJ2-7; D is unresolved. The CDR3 length is 13 residues. Trimming pared 3 bases from V and 6 bases from J, leaving 12 bases between. Per germline, CDR1 MNHEY and CDR2 SMNVEV (reference sequence). The CDR3 nucleotides are TGTGCCAGCAGTTTGCGAAGGGCGGCCGAGCAGTACTTC. Translation gives CASSLRRAAEQYF.

The V call is TRBV9, the J call TRBJ2-1; 12 bases agree with TRBD2. V was pared by 4 bases and J by 4 bases, with 6 bases of the junction left unmatched. CDR3 size: 16 residues. Germline CDR1 is SGDLS and CDR2 is YYNGEE. In nucleotides, the CDR3 is TGTGCCAGCAGCACTTCCGGGACTAGCGGGTACAATGAGCAGTTCTTC. This sequence encodes CASSTSGTSGYNEQFF.

The chain is built from TRBV28 and TRBJ2-1; the D is unclear. The V gene lost 7 bases and the J gene lost 1 base, with 11 bases spanning the gap. The CDR3 extends over 14 amino acids. The germline gives CDR1 MDHEN, CDR2 SYDVKM. The CDR3 loop is CASTPLGSYNEQFF. The DNA of the CDR3 is TGTGCCAGCACCCCTCTAGGGTCCTACAATGAGCAGTTCTTC.

In its sample, this clone was seen once. The rearrangement links TRBV5-6 to TRBJ2-1; no firm D call. The germline CDR1 and CDR2 sequences are SGHDT and YYEEEE. CDR3 length equals 12 residues. The V gene lost 2 bases and the J gene lost 9 bases, with 9 bases spanning the gap. The CDR3 DNA is TGTGCCAGCAGCTTTAGTCGTTTTGAGCAGTTCTTC. Translating gives CASSFSRFEQFF.

Regarding this clone: The sample carries other DNA sequences with the same CDR3. V is TRBV5-1 and J is TRBJ2-5; D ambiguous. The CDR3 totals 12 residues. Germline V gene sequence: CDR1 SGHRS, CDR2 YFSETQ. The ends were cut back, 4 bases at V and 0 bases at J, with 4 bases in the middle. CDR3 loop: CASSTNQETQYF. Here the CDR3 DNA reads TGCGCCAGCAGCACCAACCAAGAGACCCAGTACTTC.

The chain carries TRBV5-1 and TRBJ2-7; possible D gene TRBD2, 6 bases. This CDR3 comprises 15 residues. Germline V gives CDR1 SGHRS, CDR2 YFSETQ. Trimming removed 0 bases from V and 6 bases from J, with 16 bases in between. The CDR3 loop reads CASSLGPGLTSEQYF. As DNA, the CDR3 is TGCGCCAGCAGCTTGGGACCGGGACTGACCTCCGAGCAGTACTTC.

This chain links TRBV5-1 with TRBJ2-7; D remains ambiguous. The CDR3 contains 13 residues. The germline gives CDR1 SGHRS, CDR2 YFSETQ. V was shortened by 7 bases and J by 0 bases, with 11 bases between the two germline ends. CDR3 bases: TGCGCCAGCTCTGTGGTTCCCTCCTACGAGCAGTACTTC. Protein: CASSVVPSYEQYF.

V usage is TRBV4-2 and J usage is TRBJ2-7; TRBD2 aligns across 10 bases. Germline CDR1 reads LGHNA; CDR2 reads YNFKEQ. The CDR3 consists of 17 residues. After removal of 3 bases from V and 0 bases from J, the junction contained 8 bases not matched to a gene. CDR3 loop: CASSQDYSGRTSYEQYF. CDR3 nucleotides: TGTGCCAGCAGCCAGGATTATAGCGGGAGGACCTCCTACGAGCAGTACTTC.

A few counts support this clone. A read error may account for a junction end that differs from germline. V is TRBV20-1 and J is TRBJ1-2; D is undetermined. The CDR3 has 9 amino acids. Germline CDR1 and CDR2: DFQATT and SNEGSKA (reference sequence). CDR3 protein: CSARSGRSF. The CDR3, as DNA: TGCAGTGCTAGATCGGGTCGATCCTTC.

In this sample, this clone turned up a few times. The V gene is TRBV5-5, the J gene TRBJ1-5; D is uncertain. In germline, CDR1 is SGHKS, CDR2 YYEKEE (reference sequence). The length of the CDR3 is 14 residues. Trimming stripped 4 bases from V and 8 bases from J, with 16 bases between. The CDR3 reads CASSKDYLKEPQHF. In DNA, the CDR3 is TGTGCCAGCAGCAAGGACTACCTAAAAGAGCCCCAGCATTTT.

This clone was observed a single time. The chain links TRBV6-6 to TRBJ2-1, with 14 bases that match TRBD2. Germline V gives CDR1 MNHNY, CDR2 SVGAGI (reference sequence). The CDR3 extends over 15 amino acids. V lost 6 bases to trimming and J lost 6 bases; unmatched junction nucleotides: 4. CDR3: CASSPGTSGGNEQFF. The CDR3 DNA reads as TGTGCCAGCAGCCCCGGGACTAGCGGGGGCAATGAGCAGTTCTTC.

J is TRBJ1-2 and V is TRBV5-1, with TRBD1 as a possible D gene (5 bases). The V end lost 0 bases, the J end lost 7 bases, and 7 bases lay between the germline ends. Germline CDR1 is SGHRS and CDR2 is YFSETQ. This CDR3 is 12 amino acids long. The DNA for the CDR3 is TGCGCCAGCAGCTTGGTCCAGGGTGGCTACACCTTC. This sequence encodes CASSLVQGGYTF. Based on the CDR3 plus reference TRBV5-1 and TRBJ1-2, the full variable domain is KAGVTQTPRYLIKTRGQQVTLSCSPISGHRSVSWYQQTPGQGLQFLFEYFSETQRNKGNFPGRFSGRQFSNSRSEMNVSTLELGDSALYLCASSLVQGGYTFGSGTRLTVV.

This clone appeared a few times. The chain joins TRBV10-3 to TRBJ1-2, with a possible D match to TRBD1 (6 bases). V shed 0 bases and J shed 2 bases, with 7 bases lying between them. The CDR3 loop spans 14 amino acids. Germline CDR1 reads ENHRY; CDR2 reads SYGVKD. The CDR3 DNA is TGTGCCATCAGTGAGTCGACAGGCAACTATGGCTACACCTTC. Residues: CAISESTGNYGYTF.

V usage is TRBV4-3 and J usage is TRBJ2-1; the match to TRBD1 covers 7 bases. J gave up 5 bases and V 1 base, and 8 bases lay outside the gene matches. The CDR3 totals 16 residues. Germline V gene sequence: CDR1 LGHNA, CDR2 YSLEER. In DNA, the CDR3 is TGCGCCAGCAGCCAAGTCACAGGGGCCGCTAACAATGAGCAGTTCTTC. Its translation: CASSQVTGAANNEQFF.

The chain couples TRBV5-1 to TRBJ2-3; D gene uncertain. V gave up 0 bases and J gave up 0 bases, with 8 bases separating them. This CDR3 has 15 amino acids. CDR1 and CDR2 (germline): SGHRS, YFSETQ. CDR3 region: CASSLVTPSTDTQYF. The CDR3 nucleotides read TGCGCCAGCAGCTTGGTCACCCCTAGCACAGATACGCAGTATTTT.

The gene calls are TRBV7-3 and TRBJ2-3; TRBD2 aligns across 13 bases. Trimming removed 6 bases from V and 1 base from J; junction bases left unmatched: 7. CDR3 length equals 17 residues. Germline-derived CDR1 and CDR2 are SGHTA and FQGTGA. The CDR3 is CASSSTSGRSRTDTQYF. As DNA, the CDR3 is TGTGCCAGCAGTTCGACTAGCGGGAGGTCACGCACAGATACGCAGTATTTT.

This clone was seen more than once but under ten times. This chain joins TRBV28 and TRBJ1-5; D is unclear. The CDR3 loop spans 12 amino acids. CDR1 is MDHEN, CDR2 SYDVKM, per germline. The V and J ends lost 1 base and 6 bases respectively, with 4 bases between them. The CDR3 sequence: CASSLLGQPQHF. CDR3 DNA: TGTGCCAGCAGTTTATTAGGTCAGCCCCAGCATTTT.